This T cell receptor (beta chain) appears in the sequencing data of a study of blood T cell repertoires in COVID-19. Germline values: CDR1 SGHTA, CDR2 FQGNSA. There are 12 residues in the CDR3. V lost 5 bases to trimming and J lost 5 bases, with 7 bases between them. Seattle patients were enrolled while actively infected and followed longitudinally. Sequencing was performed with immunoSEQ multiplex PCR; in TCRdb, only in-frame clones are kept and a portion is missing. Of about 140,000 clones in the sample, around 83% were seen once. This chain connects TRBV7-2 to TRBJ1-5; D is unclear. Sequences were obtained from peripheral blood. The TCR sequence derives from a man under 40 with COVID-19, enrolled during active disease. The CDR3 protein is CASSLTDQPQHF. The CDR3 bases are TGTGCCAGCAGCCTTACAGATCAGCCCCAGCATTTT.